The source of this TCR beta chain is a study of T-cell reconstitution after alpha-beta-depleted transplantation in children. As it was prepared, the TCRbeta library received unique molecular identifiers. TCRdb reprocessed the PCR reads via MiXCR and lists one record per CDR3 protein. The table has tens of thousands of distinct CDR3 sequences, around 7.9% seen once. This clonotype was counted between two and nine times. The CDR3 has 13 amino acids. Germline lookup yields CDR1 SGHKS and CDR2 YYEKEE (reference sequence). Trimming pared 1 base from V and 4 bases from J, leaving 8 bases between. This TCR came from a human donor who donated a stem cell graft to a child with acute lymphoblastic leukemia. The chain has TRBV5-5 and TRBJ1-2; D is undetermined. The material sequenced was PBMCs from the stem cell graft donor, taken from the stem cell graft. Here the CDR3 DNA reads TGTGCCAGCAGCTTGAGCGACACCTATGGCTACACCTTC. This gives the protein CASSLSDTYGYTF. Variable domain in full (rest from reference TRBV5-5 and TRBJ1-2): DAGVTQSPTHLIKTRGQQVTLRCSPISGHKSVSWYQQVLGQGPQFIFQYYEKEERGRGNFPDRFSARQFPNYSSELNVNALLLGDSALYLCASSLSDTYGYTFGSGTRLTVV.